The clone carrying this T cell receptor (beta chain) appeared many times. Its antigen remains unknown. Uncontrolled infections, other autoimmune diseases, pregnancy or lactation led to exclusion of patients. Each diagnosis drew on symptoms, thyroxine, TRAb, thyroid ultrasound and orbital computed tomography findings. TCR beta CDR3 regions were amplified from RNA. The TCR CDR3 was amplified in a first-round RT-PCR using the HTBI primer set. TCRdb analysed the multiplex PCR reads with MiXCR anew, one entry per CDR3 protein. Of a few hundred thousand distinct CDR3 sequences listed, under 25% were seen once; the top ten hold about 26%. This specimen belongs to a study of T cells in Graves' hyperthyroidism and ophthalmopathy. General observations from the study: Among clonotypes expanded in thyroid above 0.001, most were also found in blood. Ophthalmopathy was distinguished from stable hyperthyroidism by 13 V-J signatures.

The CDR3 runs to 16 residues. Trimming removed 2 bases from V and 5 bases from J, with 18 bases in between. Per the germline V gene, CDR1 is KGHDR and CDR2 is SFDVKD. The source of this sequence is a man younger than 35 with Graves' hyperthyroidism. The chain has TRBV24-1 and TRBJ2-7, with D possibly TRBD2 on 5 matching bases. Material: blood. In nucleotides, the CDR3 is TGTGCCACCAGTGATTCCCCGGGCCGAGGGCGGAACGAGCAGTACTTC. It translates to CATSDSPGRGRNEQYF.